The source of this TCR beta chain is a study of T cell changes during pregnancy in multiple sclerosis. The method was immunoSEQ multiplex PCR; TCRdb's version includes in-frame clones alone and lacks a portion of them. The sample has some 30,000 clones; about nine tenths are singletons. The germline V gene has CDR1 SGHRS and CDR2 YFSETQ. V lost 4 bases and J lost 3, with 17 bases in between. There are 15 residues in the CDR3. This clonotype was sampled from a female donor with multiple sclerosis, enrolled in a pregnancy study. The specimen was CD8+ T cells from peripheral blood mononuclear cells, collected in the second trimester of pregnancy. The chain carries TRBV5-1 and TRBJ2-7, with a possible D match to TRBD1 (6 bases). The CDR3 DNA follows: TGCGCCAGCAGCAACCTACAGGGATTGAACTACGAGCAGTACTTC. Translating it yields CASSNLQGLNYEQYF.